Sample share makes the clone carrying this T cell receptor beta chain medium-sized. Its antigen is still unknown. Each CDR3 protein gets one entry after TCRdb re-called the reads with MiXCR. This table holds 6,000 or so distinct CDR3 sequences, roughly 16% found once. The sample is drawn from a study of liver allograft versus peripheral blood T cells. Study-wide background: The study compared liver allograft T cell receptor repertoires against peripheral blood repertoires of liver transplant recipients. Study observations and caveats: Liver allograft repertoires of T cell receptors reportedly diverged from peripheral blood repertoires.

The CDR3 contains 14 residues. V lost 3 bases and J lost 7; bases outside the gene matches: 1. The germline V gene has CDR1 KGHDR and CDR2 SFDVKD. This receptor was taken from a human patient who had a liver transplant. Some T cells here may be from the graft donor. This chain uses TRBV24-1 with TRBJ2-1; the match to TRBD1 covers 11 bases. Written as DNA, the CDR3 is TGTGCCACCAGTGATGGGACAGGGGGAAATGAGCAGTTCTTC. Its translation: CATSDGTGGNEQFF.